A single sample gave rise to the 10 T cell receptor beta chains below, sequenced in a study of shared clonotypes between healthy human individuals (TCRdb year 2020). To prepare the library, the immunoSEQ multiplex PCR assay was applied. TCRdb holds this immuneACCESS table with in-frame rearrangements only. Some clones are missing; in checked studies, unresolved V genes explain under half, and the rest has no known cause. Recorded for this sample are some 2.1 million clones; about 93% of them occurred a single time. The biggest ten clones account for approximately 1.6% of the sample. CD8 naive samples were CD45RO-negative cells positively selected for CCR7, giving a CD45RA+CCR7+ population that excluded TemRA cells. Sequenced sample: naive CD8+ T cells from PBMCs. According to the study, the label for this sample's cell subset or site signals: CD45RA+CCR7+. Receptors were obtained from a young man in good health. Some clones in this sample may be carry-over from other donors' samples.

The chain has TRBV27 and TRBJ2-7, with D possibly being TRBD1 (5 bases). The CDR3 has 13 residues. V was pared by 6 bases and J by 2 bases, with 11 bases between. Germline V lookup: CDR1 MNHEY, CDR2 SMNVEV (reference sequence). The DNA of the CDR3 is TGTGCCAGCAGATCTGACAGCCCCTACGAGCAGTACTTC. Amino acids: CASRSDSPYEQYF.

The chain couples TRBV19 to TRBJ2-7; TRBD2 aligns across 9 bases. Germline loops: CDR1 LNHDA, CDR2 SQIVND (reference sequence). With 6 bases clipped from V and 2 bases from J, the junction kept 11 bases outside the gene matches. The CDR3 spans 16 residues. CDR3 in DNA: TGTGCCAGTAGCCCAACGGGACTAGCAGAGACCTACGAGCAGTACTTC. Translating it yields CASSPTGLAETYEQYF.

V and J are TRBV27 and TRBJ1-1, with TRBD1 as a possible D gene (6 bases). The V and J ends lost 0 bases and 10 bases respectively, with 12 bases between them. Germline-derived CDR1 and CDR2 are MNHEY and SMNVEV (reference sequence). The CDR3 sequence is 13 residues long. In DNA, the CDR3 is TGTGCCAGCAGTTTATCCCCGGAAGGGGGAGCTTTCTTT. Translated, it gives CASSLSPEGGAFF.

V gene TRBV28 combines with J gene TRBJ1-5; possibly TRBD1 for D (5 bases). The CDR3 is made up of 15 amino acids. The V gene lost 3 bases and the J gene lost 7 bases, with 16 bases spanning the gap. Per the germline V gene, CDR1 is MDHEN and CDR2 is SYDVKM. The CDR3 sequence: CASSFKTLREQPQHF. The CDR3 DNA reads TGTGCCAGCAGTTTTAAAACCCTCAGGGAGCAGCCCCAGCATTTT.

V and J are TRBV27 and TRBJ2-2; D unclear. V gave up 5 bases and J gave up 3 bases, with 16 bases separating them. This CDR3 spans 16 amino acids. Per germline, CDR1 MNHEY and CDR2 SMNVEV (reference sequence). CDR3 DNA: TGTGCCAGCAGTGACCGCCGGGCAGCTTACACCGGGGAGCTGTTTTTT. Its translation: CASSDRRAAYTGELFF.

The rearrangement joins TRBV27 to TRBJ1-1; D call uncertain. This CDR3 has 11 residues. The germline gives CDR1 MNHEY, CDR2 SMNVEV (reference sequence). Trimming removed 11 bases from V and 1 base from J, with 8 bases in between. The CDR3 is CAQHKNTEAFF. The CDR3 DNA reads TGTGCCCAACACAAGAACACTGAAGCTTTCTTT.

The J gene is TRBJ2-2, the V gene TRBV7-9; no reliable D call. The CDR3 runs to 14 residues. Trimming cost V 8 bases and J 3 bases, with 13 bases left between them. Germline lookup yields CDR1 SEHNR and CDR2 FQNEAQ (reference sequence). CDR3 amino acids: CASSYVSDTGELFF. The CDR3 DNA is TGTGCCAGCTCGTACGTTTCGGACACCGGGGAGCTGTTTTTT.

The chain has TRBV7-2 and TRBJ2-1; 7 bases fit TRBD1. V gave up 8 bases and J gave up 0 bases; unmatched junction bases: 7. Germline V lookup: CDR1 SGHTA, CDR2 FQGNSA. CDR3 length: 15 residues. CDR3 residues: CASRNRDSSYNEQFF. CDR3 DNA: TGTGCCAGCCGCAACCGGGACAGCTCCTACAATGAGCAGTTCTTC.

The chain recombines TRBV19 with TRBJ2-4; maybe TRBD2 (5 bases). There are 16 residues in the CDR3. V was shortened by 4 bases and J by 7 bases, with 20 bases between the two germline ends. Germline lookup yields CDR1 LNHDA and CDR2 SQIVND (reference sequence). CDR3 region: CASSTPGGDLRNIQYF. The CDR3 DNA follows: TGTGCCAGTAGTACCCCCGGAGGCGACCTGAGGAACATTCAGTACTTC.

The chain couples TRBV28 to TRBJ2-5, with D possibly TRBD1 on 6 matching bases. The CDR3 is 14 residues long. Germline lookup yields CDR1 MDHEN and CDR2 SYDVKM. V was shortened by 3 bases and J by 5 bases, with 13 bases between the two germline ends. The CDR3: CASSFYQGMETQYF. CDR3 DNA: TGTGCCAGCAGTTTCTATCAGGGGATGGAGACCCAGTACTTC.